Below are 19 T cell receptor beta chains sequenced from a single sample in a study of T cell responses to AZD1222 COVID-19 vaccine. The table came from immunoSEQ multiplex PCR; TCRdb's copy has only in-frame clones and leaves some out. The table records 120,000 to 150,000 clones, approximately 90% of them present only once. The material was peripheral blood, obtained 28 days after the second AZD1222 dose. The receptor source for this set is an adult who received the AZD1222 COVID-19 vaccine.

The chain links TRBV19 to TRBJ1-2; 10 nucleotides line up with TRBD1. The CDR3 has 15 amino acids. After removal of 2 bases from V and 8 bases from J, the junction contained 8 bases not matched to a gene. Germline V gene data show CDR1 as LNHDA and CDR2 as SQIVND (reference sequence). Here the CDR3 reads CASSIIRDRGYGYTF. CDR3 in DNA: TGTGCCAGTAGTATAATCCGGGACAGGGGATACGGCTACACCTTC.

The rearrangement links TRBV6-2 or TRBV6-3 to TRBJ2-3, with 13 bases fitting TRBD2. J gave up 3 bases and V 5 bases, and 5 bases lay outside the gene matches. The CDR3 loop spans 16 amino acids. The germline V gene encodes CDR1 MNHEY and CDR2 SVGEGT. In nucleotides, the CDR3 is TGTGCCAGCAGTCGGACTAGCGGGGGAAATACAGATACGCAGTATTTT. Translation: CASSRTSGGNTDTQYF.

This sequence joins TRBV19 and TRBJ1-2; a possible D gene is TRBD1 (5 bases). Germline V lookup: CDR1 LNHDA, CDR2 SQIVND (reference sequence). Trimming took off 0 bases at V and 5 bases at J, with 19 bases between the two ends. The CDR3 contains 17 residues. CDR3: CASSIEETADGLYGYTF. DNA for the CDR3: TGTGCCAGTAGTATAGAGGAGACAGCGGATGGCTTATATGGCTACACCTTC.

The chain's CDR3 is CASSLRGYEQYF. CDR3 nucleotide sequence: TGTGCCAGCAGCTTGAGGGGTTACGAGCAGTACTTC. This chain connects TRBV5-6 to TRBJ2-7; perhaps TRBD1 as D (5 bases). There are 12 residues in the CDR3. CDR1 SGHDT and CDR2 YYEEEE come from the germline V gene. V lost 1 base and J 4 bases, leaving 6 bases between the germline ends.

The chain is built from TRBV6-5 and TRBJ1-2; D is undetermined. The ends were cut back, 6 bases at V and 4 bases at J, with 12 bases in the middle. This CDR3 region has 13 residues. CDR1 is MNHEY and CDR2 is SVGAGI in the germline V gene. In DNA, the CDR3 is TGTGCCAGCAGCCCGGACCTATTCTATGGCTACACCTTC. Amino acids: CASSPDLFYGYTF.

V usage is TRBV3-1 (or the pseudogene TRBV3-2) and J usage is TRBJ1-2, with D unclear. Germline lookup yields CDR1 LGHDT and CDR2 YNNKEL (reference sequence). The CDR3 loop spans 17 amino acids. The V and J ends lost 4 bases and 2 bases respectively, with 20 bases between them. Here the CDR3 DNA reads TGTGCCAGCAGCCGCATCAATCCGGGGTCCGGGAACTATGGCTACACCTTC. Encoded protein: CASSRINPGSGNYGYTF.

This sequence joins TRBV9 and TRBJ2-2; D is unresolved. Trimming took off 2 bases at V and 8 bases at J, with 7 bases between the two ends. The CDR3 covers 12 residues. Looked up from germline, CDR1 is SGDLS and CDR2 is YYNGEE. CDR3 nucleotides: TGTGCCAGCAGCGTTCTCGGTGGGGAGCTGTTTTTT. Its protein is CASSVLGGELFF. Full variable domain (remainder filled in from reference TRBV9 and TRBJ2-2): DSGVTQTPKHLITATGQRVTLRCSPRSGDLSVYWYQQSLDQGLQFLIQYYNGEERAKGNILERFSAQQFPDLHSELNLSSLELGDSALYFCASSVLGGELFFGEGSRLTVL.

The DNA of the CDR3 is TGCGCCAGCAGCTTGGAAGGCGGGAGTATGTACAATGAGCAGTTCTTC. It translates to CASSLEGGSMYNEQFF. The chain recombines TRBV5-1 with TRBJ2-1, with 7 bases fitting TRBD2. There are 16 residues in the CDR3. Per the germline V gene, CDR1 is SGHRS and CDR2 is YFSETQ. J lost 4 bases, V lost 0 bases, and 7 bases had no gene match. Supplemented by reference TRBV5-1 and TRBJ2-1, the full variable domain reads KAGVTQTPRYLIKTRGQQVTLSCSPISGHRSVSWYQQTPGQGLQFLFEYFSETQRNKGNFPGRFSGRQFSNSRSEMNVSTLELGDSALYLCASSLEGGSMYNEQFFGPGTRLTVL.

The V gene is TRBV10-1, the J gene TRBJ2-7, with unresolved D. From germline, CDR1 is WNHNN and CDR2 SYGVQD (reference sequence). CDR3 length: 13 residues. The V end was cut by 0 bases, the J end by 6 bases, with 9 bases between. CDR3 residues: CASSESTVGEQYF. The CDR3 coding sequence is TGCGCCAGCAGTGAGTCGACGGTGGGCGAGCAGTACTTC.

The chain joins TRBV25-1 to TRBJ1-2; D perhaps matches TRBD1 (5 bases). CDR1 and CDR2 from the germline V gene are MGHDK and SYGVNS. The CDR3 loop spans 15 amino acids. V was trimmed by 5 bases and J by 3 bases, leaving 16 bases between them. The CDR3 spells CASSTTTGGDYGYTF. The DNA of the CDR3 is TGTGCCAGCAGTACAACGACCGGGGGTGACTATGGCTACACCTTC.

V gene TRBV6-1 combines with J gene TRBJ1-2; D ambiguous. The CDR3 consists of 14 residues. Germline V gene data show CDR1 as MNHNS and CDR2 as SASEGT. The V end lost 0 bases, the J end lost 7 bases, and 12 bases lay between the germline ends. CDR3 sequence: CASSEALQGLGYTF. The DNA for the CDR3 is TGTGCCAGCAGTGAAGCGCTTCAAGGGCTTGGCTACACCTTC.

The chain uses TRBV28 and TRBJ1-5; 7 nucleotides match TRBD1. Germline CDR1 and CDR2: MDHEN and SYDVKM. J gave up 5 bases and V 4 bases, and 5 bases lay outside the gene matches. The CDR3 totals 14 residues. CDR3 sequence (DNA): TGTGCCAGCAGTTCGACAGGGACGTATCAGCCCCAGCATTTT. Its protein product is CASSSTGTYQPQHF.

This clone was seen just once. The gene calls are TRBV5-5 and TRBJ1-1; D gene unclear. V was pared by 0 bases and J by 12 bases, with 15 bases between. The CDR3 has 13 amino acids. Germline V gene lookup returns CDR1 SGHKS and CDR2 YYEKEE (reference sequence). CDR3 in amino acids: CASSLDSSDLTFF. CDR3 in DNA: TGTGCCAGCAGCTTGGACAGCTCCGATTTAACTTTCTTT.

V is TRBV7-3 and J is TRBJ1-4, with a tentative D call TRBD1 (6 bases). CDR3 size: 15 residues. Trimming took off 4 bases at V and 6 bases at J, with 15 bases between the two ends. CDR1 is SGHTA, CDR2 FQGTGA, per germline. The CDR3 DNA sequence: TGTGCCAGCAGCTCCCACAGGGTAGTGGATGAAAAACTGTTTTTT. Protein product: CASSSHRVVDEKLFF.

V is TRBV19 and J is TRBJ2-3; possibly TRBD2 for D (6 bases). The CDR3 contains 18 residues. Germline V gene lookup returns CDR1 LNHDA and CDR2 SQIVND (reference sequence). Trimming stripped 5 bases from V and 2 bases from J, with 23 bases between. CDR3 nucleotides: TGTGCCAGTAGTCAGACTACTAGCTCAATTATCCCCACAGATACGCAGTATTTT. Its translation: CASSQTTSSIIPTDTQYF.

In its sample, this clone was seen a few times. In DNA, the CDR3 is TGTGCCAGTAGTATAGAGGGCAACAGGGCAACTAATGAAAAACTGTTTTTT. It yields the protein CASSIEGNRATNEKLFF. V is TRBV19 and J is TRBJ1-4; tentatively, D is TRBD1 (6 bases). Germline V CDR1 and CDR2: LNHDA, SQIVND (reference sequence). The CDR3 covers 17 residues. V was trimmed by 0 bases and J by 0 bases, leaving 11 bases between them.

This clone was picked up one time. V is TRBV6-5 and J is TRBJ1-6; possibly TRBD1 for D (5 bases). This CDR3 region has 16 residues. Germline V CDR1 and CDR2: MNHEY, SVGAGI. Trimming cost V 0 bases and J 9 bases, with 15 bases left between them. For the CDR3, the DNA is TGTGCCAGCAGTTACTCGATTCCGACAGTTAGTTCACCCCTCCACTTT. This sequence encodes CASSYSIPTVSSPLHF.

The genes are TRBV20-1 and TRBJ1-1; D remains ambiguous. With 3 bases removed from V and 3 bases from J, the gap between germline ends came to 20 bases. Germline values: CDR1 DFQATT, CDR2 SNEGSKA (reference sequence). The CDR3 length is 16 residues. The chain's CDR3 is CSASLHRKVLYTEAFF. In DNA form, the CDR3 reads TGCAGTGCTAGTCTTCATCGGAAGGTGTTGTACACTGAAGCTTTCTTT.

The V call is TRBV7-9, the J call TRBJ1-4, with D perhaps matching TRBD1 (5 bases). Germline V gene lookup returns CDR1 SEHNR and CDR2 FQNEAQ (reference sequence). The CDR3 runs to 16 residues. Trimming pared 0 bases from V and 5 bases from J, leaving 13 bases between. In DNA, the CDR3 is TGTGCCAGCAGCTTAGCGGAGGGGTATCGGAATGAAAAACTGTTTTTT. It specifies CASSLAEGYRNEKLFF.